The clone carrying this T cell receptor beta chain occurred once. Its cognate antigen is unknown. One junction end does not reproduce the germline sequence, and a read error may be involved. The data stem from a study of T cells in Graves' hyperthyroidism and ophthalmopathy. Regarding the study as a whole: Among clonotypes expanded in thyroid above 0.001, most were also found in blood. Median prediction lead before ophthalmopathy onset was 5 to 7.5 months with the model.

The germline CDR1 and CDR2 sequences are SGHAT and FQDESV (reference sequence). The CDR3 consists of 12 residues. Fresh peripheral blood, 7.5 to 10 ml, yielded the PBMCs. TCR beta CDR3 regions were amplified from RNA. A set of HTBI primers served as the primers for a first-round RT-PCR of the TCR CDR3. A single record per CDR3 protein comes from TCRdb applying MiXCR to the multiplex PCR reads. This table has 400,000 to 550,000 distinct CDR3 sequences, about an eighth appearing once. This receptor was taken from a woman aged 18-35 years with Graves' hyperthyroidism. The sample consisted of blood. This chain connects TRBV11-1 to TRBJ2-2; tentatively, D is TRBD2 (5 bases). In DNA, the CDR3 is TGTGCCAGCAGTTCTAAAACCGGGGAGATGTTTTTT. It translates to CASSSKTGEMFF.